This TCR beta chain was obtained from a study of PD-L1 blockade in urothelial cancer. Study-wide background: Patients commenced atezolizumab in the mid-2010s, and it was given at 1,200 mg intravenously every 3 weeks. When blood samples were assessed, the median T cell count was around 150,000.

In germline, CDR1 is MNHNS, CDR2 SASEGT. This CDR3 contains 16 residues. Trimming stripped 2 bases from V and 0 bases from J, with 10 bases between. Clones were read by immunoSEQ multiplex PCR, and TCRdb kept only the in-frame ones, dropping some. The sample lists under 100,000 clones; roughly 82% were seen once. Locally advanced or metastatic urothelial carcinoma was present in patients. Every patient provided from 1 to 8 samples, collected pretreatment and on-treatment. The chain recombines TRBV6-1 with TRBJ2-2; D remains unclear. The sequence came from a man in his 70s with urothelial cancer. The sample here was PBMCs, taken around atezolizumab (anti-PD-L1) treatment. The CDR3 loop is CASSEMKLPNTGELFF. CDR3 bases: TGTGCCAGCAGTGAAATGAAACTACCGAACACCGGGGAGCTGTTTTTT.